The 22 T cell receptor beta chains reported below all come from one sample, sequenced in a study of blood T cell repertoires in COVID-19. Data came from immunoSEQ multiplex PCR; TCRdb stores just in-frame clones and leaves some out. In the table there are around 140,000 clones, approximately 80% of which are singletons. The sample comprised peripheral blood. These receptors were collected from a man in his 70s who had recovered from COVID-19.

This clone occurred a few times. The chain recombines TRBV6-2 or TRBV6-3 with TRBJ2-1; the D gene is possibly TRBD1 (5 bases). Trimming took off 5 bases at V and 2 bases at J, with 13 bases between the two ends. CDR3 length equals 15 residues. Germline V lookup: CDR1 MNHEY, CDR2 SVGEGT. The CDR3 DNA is TGTGCCAGCAGTCCCCTGGGGCAGCCCTACAATGAGCAGTTCTTC. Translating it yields CASSPLGQPYNEQFF.

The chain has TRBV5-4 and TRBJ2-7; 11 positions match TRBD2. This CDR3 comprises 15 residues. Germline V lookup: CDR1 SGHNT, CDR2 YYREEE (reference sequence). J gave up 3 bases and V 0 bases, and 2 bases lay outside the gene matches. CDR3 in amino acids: CASSLGLAGLYEQYF. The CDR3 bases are TGTGCCAGCAGCTTGGGACTAGCGGGGCTCTACGAGCAGTACTTC.

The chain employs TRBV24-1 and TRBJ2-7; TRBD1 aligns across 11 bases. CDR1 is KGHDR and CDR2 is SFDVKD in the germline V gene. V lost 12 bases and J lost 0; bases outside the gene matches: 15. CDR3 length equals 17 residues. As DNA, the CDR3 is TGTGCCCACGGGGGACAGGGGGTCGGTTCTAGCTCCTACGAGCAGTACTTC. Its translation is CAHGGQGVGSSSYEQYF.

The CDR3 spells CASSYWTGSYEQYF. The CDR3 DNA sequence: TGTGCCAGCAGTTATTGGACAGGGTCCTACGAGCAGTACTTC. The V call is TRBV6-5, the J call TRBJ2-7; TRBD1 agrees at 8 bases. Germline CDR1 is MNHEY and CDR2 is SVGAGI. The CDR3 spans 14 residues. Losses at the gene ends were 3 bases for V and 1 base for J; bases not matched to a gene: 2.

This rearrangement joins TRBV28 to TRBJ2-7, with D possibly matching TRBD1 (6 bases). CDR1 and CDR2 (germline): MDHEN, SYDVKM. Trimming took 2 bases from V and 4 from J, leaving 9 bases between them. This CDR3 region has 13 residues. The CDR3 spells CASSLVGAYEQYF. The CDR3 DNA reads TGTGCCAGCAGTTTAGTGGGGGCTTACGAGCAGTACTTC. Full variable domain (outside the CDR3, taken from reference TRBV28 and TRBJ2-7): DVKVTQSSRYLVKRTGEKVFLECVQDMDHENMFWYRQDPGLGLRLIYFSYDVKMKEKGDIPEGYSVSREKKERFSLILESASTNQTSMYLCASSLVGAYEQYFGPGTRLTVT.

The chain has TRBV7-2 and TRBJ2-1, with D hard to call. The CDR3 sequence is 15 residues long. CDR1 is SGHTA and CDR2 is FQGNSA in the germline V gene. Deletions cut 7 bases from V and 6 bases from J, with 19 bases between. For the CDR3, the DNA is TGTGCCAGCACTACCGGCCAGCTCGGCGGCAATGAGCAGTTCTTC. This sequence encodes CASTTGQLGGNEQFF.

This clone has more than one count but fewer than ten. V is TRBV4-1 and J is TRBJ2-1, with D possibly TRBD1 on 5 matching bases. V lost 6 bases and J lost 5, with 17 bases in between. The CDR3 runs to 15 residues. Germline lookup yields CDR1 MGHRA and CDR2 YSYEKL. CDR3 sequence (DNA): TGCGCCAGCAGTACAGGCGGCTTTGCCAACAATGAGCAGTTCTTC. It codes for CASSTGGFANNEQFF.

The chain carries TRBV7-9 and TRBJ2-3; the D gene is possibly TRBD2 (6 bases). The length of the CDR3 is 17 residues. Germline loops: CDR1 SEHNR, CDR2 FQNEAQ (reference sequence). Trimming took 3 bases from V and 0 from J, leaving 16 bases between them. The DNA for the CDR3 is TGTGCCAGCAGCTTCGCAAAGCCGGGACTTAGCACAGATACGCAGTATTTT. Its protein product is CASSFAKPGLSTDTQYF.

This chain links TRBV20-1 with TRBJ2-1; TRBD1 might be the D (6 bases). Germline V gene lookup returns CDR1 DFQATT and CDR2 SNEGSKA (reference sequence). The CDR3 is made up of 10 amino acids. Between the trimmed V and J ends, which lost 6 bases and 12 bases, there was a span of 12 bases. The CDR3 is CSASKGGQFF. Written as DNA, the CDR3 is TGCAGTGCGAGTAAAGGGGGGCAGTTCTTC.

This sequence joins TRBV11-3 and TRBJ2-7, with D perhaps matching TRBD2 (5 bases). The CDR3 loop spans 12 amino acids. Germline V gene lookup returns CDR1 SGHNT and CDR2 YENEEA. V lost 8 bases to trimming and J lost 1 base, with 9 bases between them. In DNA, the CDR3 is TGTGCCAGCTCCGGGAATTCCTACGAGCAGTACTTC. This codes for CASSGNSYEQYF.

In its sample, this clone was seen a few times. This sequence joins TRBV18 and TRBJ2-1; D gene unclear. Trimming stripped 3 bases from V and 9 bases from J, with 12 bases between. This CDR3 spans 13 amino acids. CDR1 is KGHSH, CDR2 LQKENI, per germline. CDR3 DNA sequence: TGTGCCAGCTCACCCGGGTCCGGAGCTGAGCAGTTCTTC. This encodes CASSPGSGAEQFF.

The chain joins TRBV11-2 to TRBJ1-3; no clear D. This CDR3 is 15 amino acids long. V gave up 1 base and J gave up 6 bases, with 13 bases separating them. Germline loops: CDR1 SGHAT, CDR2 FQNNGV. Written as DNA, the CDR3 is TGTGCCAGCAGCTTAGGCGGGCATCTTGTAAACACCATATATTTT. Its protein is CASSLGGHLVNTIYF.

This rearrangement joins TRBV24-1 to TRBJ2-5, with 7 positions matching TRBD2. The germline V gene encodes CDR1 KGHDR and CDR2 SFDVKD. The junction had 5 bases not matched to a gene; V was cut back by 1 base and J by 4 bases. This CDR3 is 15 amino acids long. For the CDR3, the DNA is TGTGCCACCAGTGATTTCCCGGGACTACGAGAGACCCAGTACTTC. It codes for CATSDFPGLRETQYF.

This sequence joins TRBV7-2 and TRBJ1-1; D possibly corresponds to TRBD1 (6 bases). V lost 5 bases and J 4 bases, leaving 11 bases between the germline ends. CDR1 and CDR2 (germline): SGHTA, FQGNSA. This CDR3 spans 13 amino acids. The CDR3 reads CASSPTGTTEAFF. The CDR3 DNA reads TGTGCCAGCAGCCCTACAGGGACCACTGAAGCTTTCTTT. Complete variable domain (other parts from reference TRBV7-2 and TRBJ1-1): GAGVSQSPSNKVTEKGKDVELRCDPISGHTALYWYRQSLGQGLEFLIYFQGNSAPDKSGLPSDRFSAERTGGSVSTLTIQRTQQEDSAVYLCASSPTGTTEAFFGQGTRLTVV.

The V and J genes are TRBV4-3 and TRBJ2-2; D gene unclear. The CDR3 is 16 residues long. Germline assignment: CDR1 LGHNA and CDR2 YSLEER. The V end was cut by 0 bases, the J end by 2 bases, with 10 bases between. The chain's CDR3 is CASSQERSPNTGELFF. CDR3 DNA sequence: TGCGCCAGCAGCCAAGAGCGGTCACCAAACACCGGGGAGCTGTTTTTT.

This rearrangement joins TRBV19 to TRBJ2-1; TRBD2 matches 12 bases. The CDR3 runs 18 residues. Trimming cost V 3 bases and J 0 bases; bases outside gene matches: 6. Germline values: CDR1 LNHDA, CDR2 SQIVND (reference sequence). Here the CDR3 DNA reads TGTGCCAGTAGTATCAGGCTAGCGGGAGGGAGCTCCTACAATGAGCAGTTCTTC. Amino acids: CASSIRLAGGSSYNEQFF.

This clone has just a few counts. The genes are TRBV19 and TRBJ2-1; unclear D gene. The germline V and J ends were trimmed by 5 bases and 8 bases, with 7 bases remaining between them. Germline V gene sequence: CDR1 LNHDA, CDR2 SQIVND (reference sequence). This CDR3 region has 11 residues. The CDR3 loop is CASSLVDEQFF. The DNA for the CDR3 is TGTGCCAGTAGTCTTGTAGATGAGCAGTTCTTC.

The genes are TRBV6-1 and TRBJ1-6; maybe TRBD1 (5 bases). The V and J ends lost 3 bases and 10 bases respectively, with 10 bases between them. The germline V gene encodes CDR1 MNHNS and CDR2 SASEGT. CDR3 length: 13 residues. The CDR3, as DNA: TGTGCCAGCAGTGACATACAGGAATCACCCCTCCACTTT. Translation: CASSDIQESPLHF.

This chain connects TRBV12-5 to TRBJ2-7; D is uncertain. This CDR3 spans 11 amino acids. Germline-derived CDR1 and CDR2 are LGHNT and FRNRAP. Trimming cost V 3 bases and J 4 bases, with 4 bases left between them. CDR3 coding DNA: TGTGCTAGTGGTTTTTTATACGAGCAGTACTTC. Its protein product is CASGFLYEQYF.

As DNA, the CDR3 is TGTGCCAGCAGCCGTCAAGAGGCGGGCAATGAGCAGTTCTTC. This gives the protein CASSRQEAGNEQFF. V and J are TRBV4-2 and TRBJ2-1, with D possibly being TRBD2 (5 bases). CDR3 length equals 14 residues. Germline V gene sequence: CDR1 LGHNA, CDR2 YNFKEQ. Trimming left V 4 bases short and J 6 bases short, with 13 bases between.

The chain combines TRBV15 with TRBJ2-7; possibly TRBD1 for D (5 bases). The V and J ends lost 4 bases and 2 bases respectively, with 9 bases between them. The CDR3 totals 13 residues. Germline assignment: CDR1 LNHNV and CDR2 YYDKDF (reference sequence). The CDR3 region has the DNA TGTGCCACCAGCAATCAGGGTCCCTACGAGCAGTACTTC. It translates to CATSNQGPYEQYF.

The CDR3 region has the DNA TGTGCCAGCAGCTTGGTATTGGCCGGGACAGACCCTGACGGACTGTTTTTT. This gives the protein CASSLVLAGTDPDGLFF. V gene TRBV5-6 combines with J gene TRBJ1-4; 7 positions agree with TRBD1. Germline assignment: CDR1 SGHDT and CDR2 YYEEEE. Germline trimming cut 0 bases from V and 13 bases from J; bases unmatched to any gene: 18. The CDR3 has 17 residues.